This paragraph reports one T cell receptor beta chain. Its antigen is still unknown. TCRdb's copy holds only in-frame clones and misses some; the assay was immunoSEQ multiplex PCR. The sample holds over a million clones, 75% to 85% seen once. The sample belongs to a study of shared clonotypes between healthy human individuals. Study outcomes and limitations: On the whole, naive subsets had larger estimated richness than memory subsets had.

The germline V gene encodes CDR1 SGHRS and CDR2 YFSETQ. This CDR3 comprises 12 residues. The V end was cut by 4 bases, the J end by 7 bases, with 9 bases between. This chain uses TRBV5-1 with TRBJ2-1; D uncertain. The TCR was taken from a man aged 18-30 years in good health. Some clones in this sample may be carry-over from other donors' samples. Sequencing was performed on memory CD4+ T cells from PBMCs. As to subset: CD45RA-negative fraction. The CDR3 sequence is CASSTMGNEQFF. As DNA, the CDR3 is TGCGCCAGCAGCACCATGGGGAATGAGCAGTTCTTC.